The rows below give T cell receptor beta chains drawn from one sample of a study of blood T cell repertoires in COVID-19. The method was immunoSEQ multiplex PCR; TCRdb's version includes in-frame clones alone and lacks a portion of them. The sample lists more than 250,000 clones; around 87% were seen once. Sequencing was performed on PBMCs or T cells enriched from blood (not recorded which). The receptors stem from a woman aged 25 to 45 who had recovered from COVID-19. CDR3s include the opening cysteine and the closing phenylalanine or tryptophan. D genes are given only for firm matches. Rows give clone size only sometimes, using once, few, many, or a class for an expanded clone.

clone size | J gene | D gene | V gene | CDR3 protein | CDR3 DNA
NA | TRBJ1-4 | NA | TRBV6-5 | CASTRQGGEKLFF | TGTGCCAGCACCCGGCAGGGTGGGGAAAAACTGTTTTTT
NA | TRBJ1-5 | TRBD1 | TRBV24-1 | CATDDRGIRQPQHF | TGTGCCACCGACGACAGGGGAATCCGTCAGCCCCAGCATTTT
NA | TRBJ2-7 | TRBD2 | TRBV6-5 | CASSLLSGGPKYF | TGTGCCAGCAGCCTTCTAAGCGGGGGGCCTAAGTACTTC
NA | TRBJ1-1 | NA | TRBV19 | CASSQAGGLTINTEAFF | TGTGCCAGTAGTCAAGCAGGAGGCCTTACCATCAACACTGAAGCTTTCTTT
NA | TRBJ2-5 | TRBD2 | TRBV6-2/TRBV6-3 | CASSPIAGGRETQYF | TGTGCCAGCAGTCCCATAGCGGGGGGGCGAGAGACCCAGTACTTC
NA | TRBJ2-7 | TRBD1 | TRBV7-8 | CASRVRGRFIYEQYF | TGTGCCTCCCGCGTTAGGGGGCGCTTTATCTACGAGCAGTACTTC
NA | TRBJ1-5 | TRBD1 | TRBV19 | CASSIGLTGGSQPQHF | TGTGCCAGTAGTATAGGACTTACAGGGGGCTCCCAGCCCCAGCATTTT
NA | TRBJ1-6 | TRBD1 | TRBV5-1 | CASSYWDRHNSPLHF | TGCGCCAGCAGCTACTGGGACAGACATAATTCACCCCTCCACTTT
NA | TRBJ1-5 | NA | TRBV19 | CATSTISSNQPQHF | TGTGCCACCAGTACCATTTCTAGCAATCAGCCCCAGCATTTT
NA | TRBJ2-7 | NA | TRBV19 | CASSIAAAGTSYEQYF | TGTGCCAGTAGTATAGCCGCGGCAGGGACATCCTACGAGCAGTACTTC
NA | TRBJ2-3 | TRBD2 | TRBV6-4 | CASSDSAGGPDTQYF | TGTGCCAGCAGTGACTCGGCGGGGGGGCCAGATACGCAGTATTTT
once | TRBJ1-6 | NA | TRBV19 | CATGVSSYNSPLHF | TGTGCCACCGGAGTGAGCTCCTATAATTCACCCCTCCACTTT
NA | TRBJ1-2 | NA | TRBV19 | CATRQVPSVEGGYTF | TGTGCCACCAGACAGGTTCCATCGGTAGAGGGTGGCTACACCTTC
NA | TRBJ1-5 | TRBD1 | TRBV5-6 | CASSSGTGVGNQPQHF | TGTGCCAGCAGCTCGGGAACAGGGGTTGGCAATCAGCCCCAGCATTTT
NA | TRBJ1-5 | NA | TRBV19 | CASTPTKTDQPQHF | TGTGCCAGTACCCCGACAAAGACAGATCAGCCCCAGCATTTT
NA | TRBJ2-5 | NA | TRBV5-1 | CASSLGATAGWGETQYF | TGCGCCAGCAGCTTAGGTGCTACAGCGGGCTGGGGGGAGACCCAGTACTTC
NA | TRBJ2-1 | TRBD2 | TRBV14 | CASSQALAGGRNEQFF | TGTGCCAGCAGCCAGGCTCTAGCGGGGGGCAGGAATGAGCAGTTCTTC
NA | TRBJ1-1 | TRBD1 | TRBV29-1 | CSVKGARTEAFF | TGCAGCGTTAAGGGGGCGCGAACTGAAGCTTTCTTT
few | TRBJ1-1 | TRBD1 | TRBV19 | CASSRQGWDTEAFF | TGTGCCAGTAGCCGACAGGGGTGGGACACTGAAGCTTTCTTT
NA | TRBJ1-2 | NA | TRBV6-4 | CASSPDGDSYGYTF | TGTGCCAGCAGTCCCGACGGAGATTCTTATGGCTACACCTTC
NA | TRBJ1-1 | NA | TRBV14 | CASSQEFGWDTEAFF | TGTGCCAGCAGCCAAGAATTCGGGTGGGACACTGAAGCTTTCTTT
NA | TRBJ2-3 | NA | TRBV5-1 | CASSVGLLTDTQYF | TGCGCCAGCAGCGTGGGACTCCTCACAGATACGCAGTATTTT
NA | TRBJ1-1 | TRBD1 | TRBV4-3 | CASSQGRARGDSEAFF | TGCGCCAGCAGCCAAGGCAGGGCTAGGGGGGACAGTGAAGCTTTCTTT
NA | TRBJ2-1 | NA | TRBV5-1 | CASSPNPSGIRQYNEQFF | TGCGCCAGCAGCCCTAATCCGTCCGGGATCCGCCAGTACAATGAGCAGTTCTTC
NA | TRBJ2-3 | TRBD2 | TRBV7-2 | CASLGQGGGAGDTQYF | TGTGCCAGCTTGGGTCAAGGCGGGGGGGCTGGAGATACGCAGTATTTT
NA | TRBJ1-2 | NA | TRBV3-1/TRBV3-2 | CASSQSTGTGYTF | TGTGCCAGCAGCCAATCCACAGGGACTGGCTACACCTTC
NA | TRBJ2-1 | TRBD2 | TRBV5-4 | CASSLPSGARTYNEQFF | TGTGCCAGCAGCTTGCCTAGCGGGGCAAGGACCTACAATGAGCAGTTCTTC
NA | TRBJ2-7 | TRBD1 | TRBV5-6 | CASSFGTGSYEQYF | TGTGCCAGCAGCTTTGGGACAGGGTCCTACGAGCAGTACTTC
NA | TRBJ2-5 | NA | TRBV6-5 | CASSYSTRRGETQYF | TGTGCCAGCAGTTACTCGACGAGGAGGGGTGAGACCCAGTACTTC
NA | TRBJ1-2 | TRBD1 | TRBV4-3 | CASSQEMAGQGSYGYTF | TGCGCCAGCAGCCAAGAAATGGCCGGACAGGGAAGCTATGGCTACACCTTC
once | TRBJ2-7 | TRBD1 | TRBV6-6 | CASTYDRGNVYEQYF | TGTGCCAGCACCTACGACAGGGGTAATGTCTACGAGCAGTACTTC
NA | TRBJ1-6 | TRBD1 | TRBV5-1 | CASSSRQGSSPLHF | TGCGCCAGCAGTTCCCGACAGGGGAGTTCACCCCTCCACTTT
NA | TRBJ2-1 | NA | TRBV25-1 | CASSPGSSNLDEQFF | TGTGCCAGCAGCCCCGGGAGCAGCAACCTAGATGAGCAGTTCTTC
once | TRBJ1-4 | NA | TRBV5-1 | CASSPGTGGEKLFF | TGCGCCAGCTCCCCGGGGACGGGGGGCGAAAAACTGTTTTTT
NA | TRBJ1-2 | NA | TRBV9 | CASGSGGTYGYTF | TGTGCCAGCGGCTCTGGGGGGACCTATGGCTACACCTTC
NA | TRBJ1-5 | TRBD1 | TRBV7-2 | CASSLETGLRNQPQHF | TGTGCCAGCAGCTTAGAGACAGGGTTAAGAAATCAGCCCCAGCATTTT
NA | TRBJ1-3 | NA | TRBV5-4 | CASSAQGSSGNTIYF | TGTGCCAGCAGCGCCCAGGGGAGCTCTGGAAACACCATATATTTT
NA | TRBJ2-5 | NA | TRBV2 | CASSEGEVVTETQYF | TGTGCCAGCAGTGAAGGGGAGGTGGTAACGGAGACCCAGTACTTC
NA | TRBJ1-3 | NA | TRBV28 | CASSLSAGAGNTIYF | TGTGCCAGCAGTTTATCGGCAGGCGCTGGAAACACCATATATTTT
once | TRBJ1-1 | NA | TRBV29-1 | CSAQNTEAFF | TGCAGCGCCCAGAACACTGAAGCTTTCTTT
NA | TRBJ1-2 | TRBD1 | TRBV4-2 | CASSHILDRDNYGYTF | TGTGCCAGCAGCCACATCTTGGACAGGGACAACTATGGCTACACCTTC
NA | TRBJ2-5 | TRBD2 | TRBV5-8 | CASSPGLAALQETQYF | TGTGCCAGCAGCCCCGGACTAGCGGCTCTCCAAGAGACCCAGTACTTC
NA | TRBJ1-5 | NA | TRBV19 | CASSQRTGNQPQHF | TGTGCCAGTAGTCAGCGAACAGGGAATCAGCCCCAGCATTTT
NA | TRBJ1-5 | TRBD1 | TRBV27 | CASKDLRGHIGNQPQHF | TGTGCCAGCAAAGATCTCAGGGGGCACATCGGGAATCAGCCCCAGCATTTT
few | TRBJ2-1 | TRBD2 | TRBV4-1 | CASRGGLAGSNEQFF | TGCGCCAGCAGGGGAGGACTAGCGGGGTCCAATGAGCAGTTCTTC
once | TRBJ1-3 | NA | TRBV25-1 | CASSELTAPSGNTIYF | TGTGCCAGCAGTGAGTTGACAGCACCCTCTGGAAACACCATATATTTT